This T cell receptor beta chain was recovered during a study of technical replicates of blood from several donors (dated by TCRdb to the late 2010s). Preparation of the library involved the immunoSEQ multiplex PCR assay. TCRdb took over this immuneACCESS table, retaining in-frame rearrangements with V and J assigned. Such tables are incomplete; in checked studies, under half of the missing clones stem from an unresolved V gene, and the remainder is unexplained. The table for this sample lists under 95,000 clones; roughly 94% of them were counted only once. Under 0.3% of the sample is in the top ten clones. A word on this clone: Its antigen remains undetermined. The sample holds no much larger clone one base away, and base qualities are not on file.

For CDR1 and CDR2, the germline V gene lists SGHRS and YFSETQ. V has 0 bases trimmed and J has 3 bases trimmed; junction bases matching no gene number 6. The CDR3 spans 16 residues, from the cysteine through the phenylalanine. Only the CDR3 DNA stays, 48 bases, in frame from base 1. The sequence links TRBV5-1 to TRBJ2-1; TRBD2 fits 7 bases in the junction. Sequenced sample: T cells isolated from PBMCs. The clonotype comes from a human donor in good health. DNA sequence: TGCGCCAGCAGCTTGGCCACGGCGGGGGTCTACAATGAGCAGTTCTTC. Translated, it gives CASSLATAGVYNEQFF.